Detailed here is one T cell receptor beta chain. This sample is part of a study of blood T cell repertoires in COVID-19. Germline lookup yields CDR1 SEHNR and CDR2 FQNEAQ (reference sequence). The CDR3 has 13 amino acids. Trimming took 5 bases from V and 5 from J, leaving 10 bases between them. Original processing notes: Quantification of nucleated cells was approximated via reference gene primer amplification. Repertoires were generated with immunoSEQ multiplex PCR, while TCRdb's copy carries only in-frame clones and drops some. The V and J calls and clone size are taken from that table; D and trimming were inferred from the DNA. This sample carries about 87,000 clones, approximately 85% of them seen once, and the ten largest clones take 3%. Seattle-derived patients entered the study during active infection and were followed longitudinally.

This TCR came from a woman of 80 years or more with COVID-19, enrolled during active disease. Material for sequencing was peripheral blood. The chain employs TRBV7-9 and TRBJ2-1; maybe TRBD2 (6 bases). In nucleotides, the CDR3 is TGTGCCAGCAGCCGGGGCGGGAACAATGAGCAGTTCTTC. Protein sequence: CASSRGGNNEQFF.